This record covers a single TCR beta chain. The data belong to a study of OX40 agonist ivuxolimab in advanced cancers. Across the study: Prior anti-PD-1, anti-PD-L1 or anti-CTLA-4 therapy did not bar entry, and 40% to 45% had some.

Measured with immunoSEQ multiplex PCR; TCRdb has only the in-frame clones, and not every one. The sample has tens of thousands of clones; around 85% are singletons. With 7 bases clipped from V and 2 bases from J, the junction kept 12 bases outside the gene matches. This CDR3 is 16 amino acids long. Germline V gene data show CDR1 as MDHEN and CDR2 as SYDVKM. This clonotype was sampled from an adult with an advanced solid tumor such as melanoma, head and neck, liver or kidney cancer. This chain uses TRBV28 with TRBJ2-7; 9 nucleotides agree with TRBD2. This material consisted of CD4+ or CD8+ T cells sorted from blood, taken in a trial of the OX40 agonist ivuxolimab. The CDR3 nucleotides are TGTGCCAGCACCCATCGGGTAGTAGCGGGAGCCTACGAGCAGTACTTC. It encodes CASTHRVVAGAYEQYF.